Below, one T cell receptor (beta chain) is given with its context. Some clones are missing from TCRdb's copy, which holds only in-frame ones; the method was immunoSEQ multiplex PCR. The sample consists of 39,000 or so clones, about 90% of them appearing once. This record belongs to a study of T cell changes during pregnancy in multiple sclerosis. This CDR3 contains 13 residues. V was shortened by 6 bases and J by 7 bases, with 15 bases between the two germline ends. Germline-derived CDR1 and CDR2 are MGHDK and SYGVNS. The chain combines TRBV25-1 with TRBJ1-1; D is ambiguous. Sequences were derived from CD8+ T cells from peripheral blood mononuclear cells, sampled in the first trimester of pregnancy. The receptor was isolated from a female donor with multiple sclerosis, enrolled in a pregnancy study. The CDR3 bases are TGTGCCAGCAGGCGACTTCCTAGGAGTGAAGCTTTCTTT. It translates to CASRRLPRSEAFF.